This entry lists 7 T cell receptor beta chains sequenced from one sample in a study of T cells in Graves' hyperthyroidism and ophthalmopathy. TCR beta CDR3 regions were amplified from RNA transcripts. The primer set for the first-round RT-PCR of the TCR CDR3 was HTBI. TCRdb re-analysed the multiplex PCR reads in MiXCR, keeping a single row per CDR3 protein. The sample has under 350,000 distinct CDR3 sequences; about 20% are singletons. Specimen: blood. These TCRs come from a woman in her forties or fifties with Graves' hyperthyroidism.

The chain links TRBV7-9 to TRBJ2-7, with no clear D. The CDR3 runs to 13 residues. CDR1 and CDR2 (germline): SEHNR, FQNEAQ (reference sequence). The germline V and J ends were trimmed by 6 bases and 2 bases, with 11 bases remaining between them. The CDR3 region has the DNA TGTGCCAGCAGTAAGGTAAACCCCTACGAGCAGTACTTC. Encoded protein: CASSKVNPYEQYF.

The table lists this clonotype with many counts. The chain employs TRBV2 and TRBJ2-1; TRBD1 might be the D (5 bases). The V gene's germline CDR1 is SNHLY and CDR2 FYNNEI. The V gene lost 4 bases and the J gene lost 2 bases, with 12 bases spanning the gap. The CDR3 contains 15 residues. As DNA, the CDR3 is TGTGCCAGCAGTGGGGGCCAGGCGCCCTACAATGAGCAGTTCTTC. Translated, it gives CASSGGQAPYNEQFF.

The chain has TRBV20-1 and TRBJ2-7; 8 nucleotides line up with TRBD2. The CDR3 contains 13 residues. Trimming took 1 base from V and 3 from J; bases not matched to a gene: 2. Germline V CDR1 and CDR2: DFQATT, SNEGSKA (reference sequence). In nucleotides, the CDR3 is TGCAGTGCTAGAGCGGGAGGGATCTACGAGCAGTACTTC. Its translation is CSARAGGIYEQYF.

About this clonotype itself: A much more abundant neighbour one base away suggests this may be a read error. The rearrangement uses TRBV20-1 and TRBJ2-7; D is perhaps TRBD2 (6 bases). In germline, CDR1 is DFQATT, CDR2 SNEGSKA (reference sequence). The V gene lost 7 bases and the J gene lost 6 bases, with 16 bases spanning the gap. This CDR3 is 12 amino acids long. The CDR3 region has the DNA TGCAGTGGGAGCGGGCGAGTCGTCGAGCAGTACTTC. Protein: CSGSGRVVEQYF.

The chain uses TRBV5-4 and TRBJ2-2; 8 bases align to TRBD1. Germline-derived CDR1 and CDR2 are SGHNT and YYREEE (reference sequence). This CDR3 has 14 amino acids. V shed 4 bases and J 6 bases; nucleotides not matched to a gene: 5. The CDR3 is CASSPDRASGELFF. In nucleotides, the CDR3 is TGTGCCAGCAGCCCGGACAGGGCTTCCGGGGAGCTGTTTTTT.

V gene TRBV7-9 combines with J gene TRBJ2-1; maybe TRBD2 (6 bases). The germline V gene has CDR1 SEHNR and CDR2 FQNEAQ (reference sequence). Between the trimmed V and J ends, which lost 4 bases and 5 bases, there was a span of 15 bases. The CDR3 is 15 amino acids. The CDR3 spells CASSSRGGGNNEQFF. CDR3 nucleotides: TGTGCCAGCAGCTCCCGGGGTGGGGGGAACAATGAGCAGTTCTTC.

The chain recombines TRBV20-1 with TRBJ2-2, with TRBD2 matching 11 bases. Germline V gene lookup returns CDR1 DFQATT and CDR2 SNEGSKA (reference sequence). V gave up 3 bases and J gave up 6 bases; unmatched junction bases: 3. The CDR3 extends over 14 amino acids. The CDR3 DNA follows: TGCAGTGCTAGTAGCGGGGGGGCGTCCGGGGAGCTGTTTTTT. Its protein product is CSASSGGASGELFF.